This TCR beta chain was observed in a study of blood T cell repertoires in COVID-19 (dated by TCRdb to 2019 to 2021). Regarding the complete study: Collaborator samples came from the United States, Italy and Spain and covered acute and convalescent phases of COVID-19. The material from the prospective study consisted of cDNA or gDNA derived from T cells, B-cell-depleted T cells, or PBMCs. The samples were drawn from the first 160 participants of the ongoing ImmuneRACE study and from 950 to 1,500 subjects provided by 6 global collaborators. Subjects who had been exposed to COVID-19, were actively infected with it, or had recovered from it provided the deeply sampled blood TCRbeta repertoires that made up the dataset. The repertoires were released in a freely available public database meant as a resource for research on the immune response to SARS-CoV-2. Sample metadata almost always included a de-identified subject ID, COVID-19 status, age in years and sex. HLA class I and class II types, where available, came from metadata supplied by the sample provider rather than from assay-based typing. The study at large found these results: Clinical and demographic metadata were provided uncurated, with the amount varying by source and participant.

A note on this clone: It has no known antigen specificity. Per-nucleotide qualities are absent, and no much larger clonotype sits a single base away.

Enrolling through a virtual design, the prospective study's participants ranged in age from about 18 to 89 years and lived across more than 20 United States geographic areas. In the prospective study, cohorts were assigned on the basis of participant-reported clinical history obtained from a screening survey and a study questionnaire. A participant counted as exposed if, within 2 weeks of entering the study, that participant had been in contact with someone who had a PCR-confirmed or clinician-diagnosed COVID-19 case. In the prospective study, mobile phlebotomists collected whole blood, serum and a nasopharyngeal or oropharyngeal swab from each participant. Participants in the prospective study had the option to provide additional blood draws and questionnaires over a roughly 2-month period. Before DNA extraction, blood samples from the prospective study were shipped at room temperature or frozen.

TCRbeta CDR3 regions were amplified from genomic DNA by means of the immunoSEQ Assay, a bias-controlled multiplex PCR. In the authors' own workflow: The number of nucleated cells in each sample was estimated from the amplification of reference gene primers within the assay. To quantify the absolute abundance of each unique TCRbeta CDR3 rearrangement, sequence reads were collapsed and filtered. For each sample, productive Simpson clonality was calculated as the square root of Simpson's diversity index over productive rearrangements. TCRdb provides this immuneACCESS table in a form limited to in-frame rearrangements. Some clones are lacking; in checked studies, under half of them reflect an unresolved V gene, and why the rest are absent is not known. V, J and clone size derive from that table, while D and trimming were established from the DNA sequence. The sample table shows fewer than 300,000 clones, and roughly 80% are seen once. The ten largest clones take up 5% of the sample.

CDR3 length: 15 amino acids, cysteine to phenylalanine. Left in the record is the CDR3 DNA by itself, 45 bases read in frame from the first base. CDR1 and CDR2, looked up from the germline V gene (reference sequence), are SGHNT and YYREEE. The trim is 4 bases for V and 0 bases for J, with a gap of 10 bases between the germline ends. The sequenced sample consisted of PBMCs or T cells enriched from blood (not recorded which). The TCR was taken from a middle-aged man who had been exposed to COVID-19. Recombination joined TRBV5-4 with TRBJ2-2, with TRBD2 as a weak D call on 6 bases. The CDR3 corresponds to CASSPGRTNTGELFF. The sequenced DNA is TGTGCCAGCAGCCCAGGGAGGACGAACACCGGGGAGCTGTTTTTT.